The T cell receptor (beta chain) described here comes from a study of blood T cells in healthy people across ages. This CDR3 is 16 amino acids long. V was clipped by 7 bases and J by 6 bases, with 19 bases between them. Germline CDR1 SEHNR, CDR2 FQNEAQ (reference sequence). This clonotype was observed a handful of times. Alongside a J-beta primer mix, a sample-barcoded 5' primer served in a second PCR lasting 7 to 11 cycles. TCRdb re-analysed the 5' RACE reads in MiXCR, keeping a single row per CDR3 protein. This sample has some 900,000 distinct CDR3 sequences, with approximately 49% found just once. The sequence was obtained from a man in his thirties or forties in good health. The rearrangement joins TRBV7-9 to TRBJ1-6; D remains ambiguous. The material sequenced was blood. The chain's CDR3 is CASTNFDLDVNSPLHF. The CDR3 DNA sequence: TGTGCCAGCACCAACTTCGACCTGGATGTTAATTCACCCCTCCACTTT.